Below, one T cell receptor beta chain is given with its context. Distinct nucleotide sequences in the sample also encode this CDR3. The germline V gene has CDR1 LGHDT and CDR2 YNNKEL (reference sequence). The V end was cut by 4 bases, the J end by 6 bases, with 7 bases between. The CDR3 length is 11 residues. These data come from a study of blood T cell repertoires in COVID-19. Study-level information: The origin of the acute and convalescent COVID-19 samples was the United States, Italy and Spain.

Donors were grouped by their self-reported clinical history. The study counted Cohort 3 donors as recovered given two negative PCRs, clearance, or symptom resolution. The assay was immunoSEQ multiplex PCR, and TCRdb's table has in-frame clones only and misses some. Found here are a few hundred thousand clones, 85% to 90% of them singletons; the top ten hold 1% to 1.3%. The sample comprised PBMCs or T cells enriched from blood (not recorded which). The TCR was taken from a man younger than 45 who had recovered from COVID-19. The rearrangement uses TRBV3-1 (or the pseudogene TRBV3-2) and TRBJ2-7; D gene ambiguous. This CDR3 reads CASSLTGEQYF. The CDR3 DNA is TGTGCCAGCAGCCTAACGGGCGAGCAGTACTTC.